This T cell receptor (beta chain) appears in the sequencing data of a study of human T cells and chemical hapten exposure (dated by TCRdb to 2020 to 2022). The study in broad terms: For sensitization, 2% DPC in acetone was applied to a 2 cm by 2 cm area of upper inner arm skin. Blood samples were taken from patients before sensitization (week 0) and at 2, 6 and about 24 weeks after DPC sensitization. The mostly female patient cohort included alopecia areata with under or over 50% scalp involvement, alopecia totalis and alopecia universalis. Blood for TCR sequencing was provided by twenty-nine alopecia patients at one to four time points (pre-sensitization, 2, 6 and 24 weeks). The study tracked peripheral blood TCR repertoire changes in vivo during primary and secondary sensitization to the hapten diphenylcyclopropenone (DPC) in alopecia patients. Patch testing on the upper back used Finn chambers containing 0.01% DPC, with scoring done after 6 days according to International Contact Dermatitis Research Group standards. Libraries were combined into a pool for sequencing, and differences in TCR yield between samples came mainly from small differences in library volumes within the pool. Throughout the study period of around 24 weeks, patients also received therapeutic DPC doses to the scalp every week.

Notes on this clonotype: It lacks a known antigen. No per-base quality is available; no much larger clone lies one base away.

The library was made by RACE. Sequencing relied on a NextSeq 500. During library preparation, unique molecular identifiers were attached to individual cDNA molecules so that TCRs could be counted in a quantitative, reproducible way. From each blood RNA sample, both TCR alpha and TCR beta chains were sequenced. Regarding the original processing steps: A median of approximately 96,000 TCRs per sample was observed, with a range of 23,224 to 690,600. The Decombinator software suite was used to annotate the V, J and CDR3 of the TCR reads. For the PS versus PT1 abundance plots, all samples were subsampled to the same number of TCRs (28,000). Expanded TCRs were defined as absent before sensitization and observed at least eight times at the 2-week time point. TCRdb took the public reads, trimmed them with fastp at Q25, ran MiXCR for clone calling and kept in-frame beta chains. Here each entry gathers all rows of one CDR3 protein and keeps the most common genes and DNA. It is TCRdb's table, rather than the study itself, that gives the V and J calls and clone size. This sample comprises around 300,000 distinct CDR3 sequences, just under 8% of them detected only once. 1.2% of the sample rests with the top ten.

The time point label, read with the paper, signifies: pre-sensitization, week 0. The treatment or condition label, read with the paper, signifies: therapeutic diphenylcyclopropenone sensitization with weekly scalp DPC. At each patch-test visit, blood was drawn before the patch test was applied. Patients were considered eligible if aged 18 to 70, diagnosed with alopecia and deemed suitable for DPC therapy, and patients were excluded if pregnant. Total RNA was isolated from unfractionated whole blood collected in Tempus Blood RNA tubes. The research as a whole found: Repeated subsampling changed both the strength of the expansion versus patch-test correlation and the threshold at which that correlation became significant. Expanded TCRs formed significantly more large CDR3 similarity clusters than pre-sensitization or healthy control sets, consistent with antigen-driven responses. Because every patient had alopecia, a presumed autoimmune disease, the patients' immune response might differ from that of healthy individuals. No change with DPC sensitization was found in the number of TCRs above 1 in 1000 frequency, and no evidence of global repertoire structure alterations was found. The number of PT1 expanded TCRs positively correlated with patch test score, significant at thresholds 8, 16 and 32 but not 4.

The clonotype comes from a young man with alopecia areata. Some clones in this sample may be carry-over from other donors' samples. Sequenced material: whole blood, taken in connection with sensitization to the hapten diphenylcyclopropenone (DPC).

The CDR3 loop reads CASGTGGSYNSPLHF. Read as DNA, the sequence is TGTGCCTCCGGGACAGGGGGCTCCTATAATTCACCCCTCCACTTT. This chain is built from TRBV10-3 and TRBJ1-6; 11 bases in the middle match TRBD1. V is trimmed back by 11 bases and J by 0 bases, and the junction contains 3 bases that no gene match accounts for. Including cysteine and phenylalanine, the CDR3 has 15 amino acids. Kept here is only the CDR3 DNA, which spans 45 bases and is read in frame from base 1. The germline V gene yields ENHRY for CDR1 and SYGVKD for CDR2.